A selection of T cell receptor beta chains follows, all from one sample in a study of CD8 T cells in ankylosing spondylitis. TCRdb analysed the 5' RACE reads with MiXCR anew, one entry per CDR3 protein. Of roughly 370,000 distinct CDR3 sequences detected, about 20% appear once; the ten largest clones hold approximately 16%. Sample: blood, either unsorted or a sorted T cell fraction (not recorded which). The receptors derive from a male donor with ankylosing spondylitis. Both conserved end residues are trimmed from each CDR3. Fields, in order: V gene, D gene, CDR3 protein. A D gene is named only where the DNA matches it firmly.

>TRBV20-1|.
SAKPPGLTDTQY
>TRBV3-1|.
ASSQDLNSYEQY
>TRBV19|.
ASSIGVEFTGELF
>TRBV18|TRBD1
ASSPRTGQHFGLDNEQF
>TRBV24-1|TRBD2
ATSEHGGDTQY
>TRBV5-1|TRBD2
ASSLVGLANTGELF
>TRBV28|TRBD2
ASSVPGGGYNEQF
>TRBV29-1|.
SVEKTGRFTEAF
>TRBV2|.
ASTGRKNSNQPQH
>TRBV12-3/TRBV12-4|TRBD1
ASSLSTPGQDAFTGELF
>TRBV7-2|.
ASSFSGEPGQPQH